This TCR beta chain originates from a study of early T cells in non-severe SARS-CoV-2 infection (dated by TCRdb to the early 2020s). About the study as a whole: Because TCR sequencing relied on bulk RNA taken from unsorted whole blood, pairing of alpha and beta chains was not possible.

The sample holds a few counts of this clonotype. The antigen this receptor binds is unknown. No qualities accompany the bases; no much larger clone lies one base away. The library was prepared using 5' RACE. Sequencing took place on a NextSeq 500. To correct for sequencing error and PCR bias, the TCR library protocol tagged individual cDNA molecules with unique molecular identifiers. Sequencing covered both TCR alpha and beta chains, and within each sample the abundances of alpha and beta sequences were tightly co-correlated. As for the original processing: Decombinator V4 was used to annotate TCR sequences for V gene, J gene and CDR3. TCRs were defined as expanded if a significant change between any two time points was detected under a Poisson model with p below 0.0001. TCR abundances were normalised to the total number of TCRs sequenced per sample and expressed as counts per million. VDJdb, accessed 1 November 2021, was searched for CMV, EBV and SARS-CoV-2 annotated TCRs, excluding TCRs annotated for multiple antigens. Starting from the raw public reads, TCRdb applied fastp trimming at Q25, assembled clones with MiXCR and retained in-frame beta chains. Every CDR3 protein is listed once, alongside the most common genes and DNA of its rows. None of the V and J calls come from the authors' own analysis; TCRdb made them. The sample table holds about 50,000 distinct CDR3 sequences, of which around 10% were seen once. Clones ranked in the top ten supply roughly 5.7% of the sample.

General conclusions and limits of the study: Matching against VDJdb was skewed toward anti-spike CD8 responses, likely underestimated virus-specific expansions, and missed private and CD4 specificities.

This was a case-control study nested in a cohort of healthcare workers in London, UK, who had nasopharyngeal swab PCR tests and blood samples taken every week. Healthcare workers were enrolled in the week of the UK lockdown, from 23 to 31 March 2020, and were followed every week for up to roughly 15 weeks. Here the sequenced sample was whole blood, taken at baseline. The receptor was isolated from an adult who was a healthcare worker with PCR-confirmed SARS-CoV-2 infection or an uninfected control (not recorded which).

Here is the DNA: TGTGCCGGGACTAGCGGGATGATAAACACCGGGGAGCTGTTTTTT. This encodes CAGTSGMINTGELFF. In this chain, TRBV30 is recombined with TRBJ2-2; TRBD2 matches 13 bases in the middle. Including the terminal cysteine and phenylalanine, the CDR3 comprises 15 residues. Left in the record is the CDR3 DNA by itself, 45 bases read in frame from the first base. According to the germline V gene (reference sequence), CDR1 reads GTSNPN and CDR2 reads SVGIG. At the junction V is shortened by 8 bases and J by 2 bases; bases outside the gene matches: 5. The full variable domain, with segments outside the CDR3 supplied by the reference TRBV30 and TRBJ2-2 proteins, appears as SQTIHQWPATLVQPVGSPLSLECTVEGTSNPNLYWYRQAAGRGLQLLFYSVGIGQISSEVPQNLSASRPQDRQFILSSKKLLLSDSGFYLCAGTSGMINTGELFFGEGSRLTVL.